Listed here are 22 T cell receptor beta chains from one sample, sequenced in a study of blood T cell repertoires in COVID-19. The table came from immunoSEQ multiplex PCR; TCRdb's copy has only in-frame clones and leaves some out. The table has more than 300,000 clones, roughly 90% seen once. Sequenced: peripheral blood. The source is a woman aged 70 to 79 with COVID-19, enrolled during active disease.

The rearrangement links TRBV4-1 to TRBJ1-2; 8 bases are a match to TRBD1. The CDR3 runs 13 residues. V shed 6 bases, J shed 8 bases, and the junction held 8 bases outside the gene matches. The germline gives CDR1 MGHRA, CDR2 YSYEKL. The CDR3 region is CASRDQGARGYTF. CDR3 DNA: TGCGCCAGCAGGGATCAGGGGGCAAGGGGCTACACCTTC.

This rearrangement joins TRBV2 to TRBJ1-4; D perhaps matches TRBD1 (6 bases). This CDR3 comprises 15 residues. CDR1 is SNHLY and CDR2 is FYNNEI in the germline V gene. V was trimmed by 4 bases and J by 1 base, leaving 10 bases between them. Here the CDR3 reads CASSAWGQTNEKLFF. The CDR3 DNA reads as TGTGCCAGCAGTGCATGGGGGCAAACTAATGAAAAACTGTTTTTT.

This clone appeared a single time. The genes are TRBV12-2 and TRBJ2-3; TRBD1, the D gene given by the table, was not confirmed from the DNA. TRBV12-2 is a pseudogene. This CDR3 is 18 amino acids long. The chain's CDR3 is CASRLEVRDREVGDTQYF. In nucleotides, the CDR3 is TGTGCAAGTCGCTTAGAGGTACGAGACAGGGAGGTGGGAGATACGCAGTATTTT.

The gene calls are TRBV3-1 (or the pseudogene TRBV3-2) and TRBJ1-1, with a weak D call TRBD1 (6 bases). Germline-derived CDR1 and CDR2 are LGHDT and YNNKEL (reference sequence). CDR3 length: 14 residues. V was pared by 3 bases and J by 3 bases, with 11 bases between. The CDR3 sequence: CASSHRQADTEAFF. DNA of the CDR3: TGTGCCAGCAGCCACCGACAGGCCGACACTGAAGCTTTCTTT.

J is TRBJ2-1 and V is TRBV5-1, with TRBD2 identical over 10 bases. Trimming cost V 5 bases and J 5 bases; bases outside gene matches: 7. CDR1 is SGHRS, CDR2 YFSETQ, per germline. The CDR3 consists of 15 residues. CDR3 protein: CASSLSGGDNNEQFF. The CDR3 DNA is TGCGCCAGCAGTTTAAGCGGGGGGGATAACAATGAGCAGTTCTTC.

The chain links TRBV5-6 to TRBJ1-1; tentative D call: TRBD1 (6 bases). Germline V gives CDR1 SGHDT, CDR2 YYEEEE. CDR3 size: 13 residues. The V gene lost 0 bases and the J gene lost 7 bases, with 10 bases spanning the gap. Written as DNA, the CDR3 is TGTGCCAGCAGCTTGGTAGACAGGCATGAAGCTTTCTTT. It translates to CASSLVDRHEAFF.

The J gene is TRBJ2-3, the V gene TRBV29-1; 8 bases map to TRBD2. From germline, CDR1 is SQVTM and CDR2 ANQGSEA. CDR3 size: 13 residues. The V gene end was trimmed by 4 bases and the J gene end by 7 bases; junction bases not matched to a gene: 7. The CDR3 sequence: CSVGAGALNTQYF. The CDR3 nucleotides are TGCAGCGTTGGAGCGGGGGCCCTGAATACGCAGTATTTT.

The V gene is TRBV11-2, the J gene TRBJ1-1; 8 nucleotides align to TRBD1. With V trimmed by 5 bases and J by 5 bases, 13 bases remained unmatched. This CDR3 comprises 16 residues. Germline values: CDR1 SGHAT, CDR2 FQNNGV. The CDR3 protein is CASSRQAGQGGTEAFF. CDR3 sequence (DNA): TGTGCCAGCAGCCGACAAGCCGGACAGGGTGGAACTGAAGCTTTCTTT.

The chain uses TRBV25-1 and TRBJ1-1, with D hard to call. V was clipped by 5 bases and J by 4 bases, with 11 bases between them. CDR3 length equals 13 residues. Germline CDR1 reads MGHDK; CDR2 reads SYGVNS. CDR3 in amino acids: CASSNYGLTEAFF. The CDR3 region has the DNA TGTGCCAGCAGTAATTACGGTCTCACTGAAGCTTTCTTT.

The chain is built from TRBV11-2 and TRBJ2-7; D is ambiguous. The CDR3 extends over 14 amino acids. V lost 5 bases and J lost 4, with 15 bases in between. Per the germline V gene, CDR1 is SGHAT and CDR2 is FQNNGV. CDR3 sequence reads: CASSQLIPPYEQYF. The CDR3 DNA reads as TGTGCCAGCAGCCAGTTAATTCCCCCTTACGAGCAGTACTTC.

The V gene is TRBV10-2, the J gene TRBJ1-2; 7 positions match TRBD1. The length of the CDR3 is 12 residues. J lost 4 bases, V lost 9 bases, and 5 bases had no gene match. The germline gives CDR1 WSHSY, CDR2 SAAADI. The CDR3 here is CASNRDSYGYTF. CDR3 sequence (DNA): TGCGCCAGTAACCGGGACAGCTATGGCTACACCTTC.

The rearrangement links TRBV27 to TRBJ1-2, with D uncertain. The CDR3 extends over 13 amino acids. Trimming removed 4 bases at V and 6 bases at J, with 12 bases between. Per the germline V gene, CDR1 is MNHEY and CDR2 is SMNVEV (reference sequence). The CDR3 region is CASSSVPPDGYTF. Here the CDR3 DNA reads TGTGCCAGCAGTTCCGTCCCCCCGGATGGCTACACCTTC.

The rearrangement uses TRBV28 and TRBJ1-5; no firm D call. Trimming took 3 bases from V and 7 from J, leaving 16 bases between them. The CDR3 length is 15 residues. CDR1 is MDHEN, CDR2 SYDVKM, per germline. The CDR3, as DNA: TGTGCCAGCAGTTTCGGAGGGAAAGTGTACCAGCCCCAGCATTTT. Residues: CASSFGGKVYQPQHF. Combining the CDR3 with reference TRBV28 and TRBJ1-5 gives the whole variable domain DVKVTQSSRYLVKRTGEKVFLECVQDMDHENMFWYRQDPGLGLRLIYFSYDVKMKEKGDIPEGYSVSREKKERFSLILESASTNQTSMYLCASSFGGKVYQPQHFGDGTRLSIL.

The gene calls are TRBV21-1 and TRBJ1-4; the table names TRBD1, a call not compared with the DNA. TRBV21-1 constitutes a pseudogene. This CDR3 is built from 15 residues. DNA for the CDR3: TGTGCCAGCAGCCAAGGGGACAGGGTGAATGAAAAACTGTTTTTT. It translates to CASSQGDRVNEKLFF.

CDR3 sequence reads: CASSLAGLTVSKETQYF. Here the CDR3 DNA reads TGTGCCAGCAGCTTGGCCGGGTTGACTGTATCAAAAGAGACCCAGTACTTC. The rearrangement links TRBV5-4 to TRBJ2-5; D not certain. V was shortened by 0 bases and J by 3 bases, with 18 bases between the two germline ends. CDR3 length: 17 residues. CDR1 and CDR2 (germline): SGHNT, YYREEE (reference sequence).

This sequence joins TRBV18 and TRBJ2-1; 14 bases align to TRBD2. Germline V CDR1 and CDR2: KGHSH, LQKENI. The V segment lost 3 bases and the J segment 8 bases; nucleotides outside the gene matches: 9. This CDR3 has 17 residues. The CDR3 DNA reads TGTGCCAGCTCACCTCAAAGACTAGCGGGGGGGCTGCATGAGCAGTTCTTC. Protein product: CASSPQRLAGGLHEQFF. The entire variable domain, with the rest obtained from reference TRBV18 and TRBJ2-1, is as follows: NAGVMQNPRHLVRRRGQEARLRCSPMKGHSHVYWYRQLPEEGLKFMVYLQKENIIDESGMPKERFSAEFPKEGPSILRIQQVVRGDSAAYFCASSPQRLAGGLHEQFFGPGTRLTVL.

The chain couples TRBV7-2 to TRBJ2-1; a possible D gene is TRBD2 (6 bases). V gave up 5 bases and J gave up 5 bases, with 10 bases separating them. The CDR3 has 13 residues. Germline CDR1 SGHTA, CDR2 FQGNSA. CDR3: CASSPGRNNEQFF. CDR3 sequence (DNA): TGTGCCAGCAGCCCCGGGAGAAACAATGAGCAGTTCTTC.

This chain uses TRBV2 with TRBJ1-4, with unresolved D. This CDR3 contains 12 residues. Trimming cost V 6 bases and J 3 bases, with 5 bases left between them. Germline-derived CDR1 and CDR2 are SNHLY and FYNNEI. For the CDR3, the DNA is TGTGCCAGCAGGAGGGCTAATGAAAAACTGTTTTTT. Its protein is CASRRANEKLFF.

This sequence joins TRBV6-5 and TRBJ1-2; tentatively, D is TRBD1 (5 bases). The CDR3 loop spans 15 amino acids. V gave up 2 bases and J gave up 7 bases, with 17 bases separating them. CDR1 and CDR2 (germline): MNHEY, SVGAGI. In DNA, the CDR3 is TGTGCCAGCAGTTACGGCGGCGGGGGTGTCGGTGGCTACACCTTC. This translates into CASSYGGGGVGGYTF.

This sequence joins TRBV15 and TRBJ2-3; 9 bases line up with TRBD1. The V gene end was trimmed by 6 bases and the J gene end by 5 bases; junction bases not matched to a gene: 9. The CDR3 totals 15 residues. CDR1 is LNHNV, CDR2 YYDKDF, per germline (reference sequence). CDR3: CATRRTGGAGDTQYF. DNA for the CDR3: TGTGCCACCAGGAGAACAGGGGGCGCAGGAGATACGCAGTATTTT.

J is TRBJ1-3 and V is TRBV18; D not resolved. Germline-derived CDR1 and CDR2 are KGHSH and LQKENI. V was cut by 1 base and J by 0 bases, with 13 bases left in between. This CDR3 comprises 17 residues. The CDR3 protein is CASSPHQDGSSGNTIYF. In DNA form, the CDR3 reads TGTGCCAGCTCACCACACCAGGACGGGAGCTCTGGAAACACCATATATTTT.

The chain links TRBV9 to TRBJ2-1; the D gene is possibly TRBD2 (6 bases). Germline assignment: CDR1 SGDLS and CDR2 YYNGEE. The CDR3 has 15 residues. V was clipped by 0 bases and J by 4 bases, with 11 bases between them. CDR3 nucleotide sequence: TGTGCCAGCAGCGTAGGGTCGGGGGAGTACAATGAGCAGTTCTTC. This sequence encodes CASSVGSGEYNEQFF.